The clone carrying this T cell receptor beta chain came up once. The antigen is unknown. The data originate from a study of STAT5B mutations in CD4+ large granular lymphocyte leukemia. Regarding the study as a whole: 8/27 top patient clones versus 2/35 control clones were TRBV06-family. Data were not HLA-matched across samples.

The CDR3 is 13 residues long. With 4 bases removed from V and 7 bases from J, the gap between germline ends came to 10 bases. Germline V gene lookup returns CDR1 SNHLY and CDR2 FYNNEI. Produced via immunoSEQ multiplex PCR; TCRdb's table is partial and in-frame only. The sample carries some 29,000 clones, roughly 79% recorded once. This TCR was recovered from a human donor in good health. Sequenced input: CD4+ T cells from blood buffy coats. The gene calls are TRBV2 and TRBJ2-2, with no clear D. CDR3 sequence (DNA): TGTGCCAGCAGTGTAGTGGAACACGGGGAGCTGTTTTTT. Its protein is CASSVVEHGELFF.